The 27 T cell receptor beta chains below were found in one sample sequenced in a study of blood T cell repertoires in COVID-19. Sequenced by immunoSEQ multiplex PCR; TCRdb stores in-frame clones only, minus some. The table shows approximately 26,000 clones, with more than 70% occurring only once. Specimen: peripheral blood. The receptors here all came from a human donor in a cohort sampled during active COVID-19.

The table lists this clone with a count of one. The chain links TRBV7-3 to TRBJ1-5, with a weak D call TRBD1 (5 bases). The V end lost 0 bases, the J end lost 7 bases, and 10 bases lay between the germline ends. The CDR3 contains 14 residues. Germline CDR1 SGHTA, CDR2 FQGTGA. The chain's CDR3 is CASSLTGGEQPQHF. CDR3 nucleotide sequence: TGTGCCAGCAGCTTAACGGGGGGTGAGCAGCCCCAGCATTTT.

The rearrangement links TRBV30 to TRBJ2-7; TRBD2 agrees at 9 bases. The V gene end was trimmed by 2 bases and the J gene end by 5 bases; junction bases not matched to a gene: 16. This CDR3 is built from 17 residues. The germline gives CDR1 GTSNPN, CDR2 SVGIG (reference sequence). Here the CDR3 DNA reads TGTGCCTGGAGTCCAGCGGGATCTAGCGGGGAGACCGACGAGCAGTACTTC. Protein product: CAWSPAGSSGETDEQYF.

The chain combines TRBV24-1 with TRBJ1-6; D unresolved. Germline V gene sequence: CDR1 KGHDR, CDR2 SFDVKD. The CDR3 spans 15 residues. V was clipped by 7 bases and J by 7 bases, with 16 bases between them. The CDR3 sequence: CATSAGREVNSPLHF. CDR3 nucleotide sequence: TGTGCCACCAGCGCGGGGAGGGAAGTAAATTCACCCCTCCACTTT.

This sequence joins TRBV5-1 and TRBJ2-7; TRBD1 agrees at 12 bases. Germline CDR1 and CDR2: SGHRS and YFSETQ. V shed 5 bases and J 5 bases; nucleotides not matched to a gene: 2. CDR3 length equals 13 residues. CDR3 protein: CASSWDRGHEQYF. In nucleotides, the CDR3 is TGCGCCAGCAGTTGGGACAGGGGGCACGAGCAGTACTTC.

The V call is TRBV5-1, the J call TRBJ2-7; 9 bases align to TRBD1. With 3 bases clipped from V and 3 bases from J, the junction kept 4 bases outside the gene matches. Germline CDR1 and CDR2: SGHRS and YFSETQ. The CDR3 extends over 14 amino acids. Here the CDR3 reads CASSYRGLGYEQYF. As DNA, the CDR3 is TGCGCCAGCAGCTACAGGGGGCTTGGCTACGAGCAGTACTTC.

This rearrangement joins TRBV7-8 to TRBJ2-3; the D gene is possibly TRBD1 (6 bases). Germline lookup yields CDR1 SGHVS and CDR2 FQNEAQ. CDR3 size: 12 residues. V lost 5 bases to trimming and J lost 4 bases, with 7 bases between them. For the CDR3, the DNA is TGTGCCAGCAGCCGGACAGCAGATACGCAGTATTTT. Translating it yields CASSRTADTQYF.

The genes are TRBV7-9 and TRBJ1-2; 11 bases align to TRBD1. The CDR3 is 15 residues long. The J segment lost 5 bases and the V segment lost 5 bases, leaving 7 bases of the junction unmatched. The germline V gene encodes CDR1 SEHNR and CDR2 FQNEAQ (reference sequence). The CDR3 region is CASSPRGTGGYGYTF. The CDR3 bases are TGTGCCAGCAGCCCCCGAGGGACAGGGGGATATGGCTACACCTTC.

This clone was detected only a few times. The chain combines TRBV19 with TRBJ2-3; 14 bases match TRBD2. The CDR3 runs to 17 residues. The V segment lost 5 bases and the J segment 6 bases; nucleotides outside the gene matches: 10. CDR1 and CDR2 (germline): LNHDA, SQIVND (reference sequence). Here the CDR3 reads CASSPRTSGGLEDTQYF. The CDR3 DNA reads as TGTGCCAGTAGTCCCCGGACTAGCGGGGGGCTGGAGGATACGCAGTATTTT.

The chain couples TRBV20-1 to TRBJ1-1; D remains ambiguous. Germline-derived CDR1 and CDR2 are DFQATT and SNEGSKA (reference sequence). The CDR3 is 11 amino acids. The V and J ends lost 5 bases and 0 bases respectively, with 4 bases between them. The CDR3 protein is CSAGMNTEAFF. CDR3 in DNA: TGCAGTGCTGGCATGAACACTGAAGCTTTCTTT.

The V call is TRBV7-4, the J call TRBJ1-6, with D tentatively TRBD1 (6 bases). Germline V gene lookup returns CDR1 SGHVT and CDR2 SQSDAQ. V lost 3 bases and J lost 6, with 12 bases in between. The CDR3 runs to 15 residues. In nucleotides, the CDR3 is TGTGCCAGCAGCTTCTTTCGGACAGCTAATTCACCCCTCCACTTT. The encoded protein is CASSFFRTANSPLHF.

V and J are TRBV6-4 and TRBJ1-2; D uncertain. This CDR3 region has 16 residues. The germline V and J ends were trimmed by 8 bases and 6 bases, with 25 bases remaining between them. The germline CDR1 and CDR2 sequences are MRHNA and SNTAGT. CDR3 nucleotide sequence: TGTGCCAGCTCACTAGTTACCTTAACAGACATCAATGGCTACACCTTC. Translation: CASSLVTLTDINGYTF.

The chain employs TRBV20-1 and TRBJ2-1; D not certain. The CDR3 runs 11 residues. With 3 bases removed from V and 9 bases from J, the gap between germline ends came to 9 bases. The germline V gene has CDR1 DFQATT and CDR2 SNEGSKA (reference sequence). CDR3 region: CSARAPSEQFF. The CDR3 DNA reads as TGCAGTGCTAGGGCCCCATCTGAGCAGTTCTTC.

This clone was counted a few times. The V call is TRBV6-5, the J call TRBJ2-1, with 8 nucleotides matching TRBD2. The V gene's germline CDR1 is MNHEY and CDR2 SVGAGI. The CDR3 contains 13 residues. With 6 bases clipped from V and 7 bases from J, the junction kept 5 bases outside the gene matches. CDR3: CASRNPGGNEQFF. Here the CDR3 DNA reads TGTGCCAGCAGGAACCCGGGGGGGAATGAGCAGTTCTTC.

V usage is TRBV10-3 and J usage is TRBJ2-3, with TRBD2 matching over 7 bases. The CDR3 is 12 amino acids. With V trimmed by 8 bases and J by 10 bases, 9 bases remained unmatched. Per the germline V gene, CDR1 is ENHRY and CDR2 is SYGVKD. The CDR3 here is CAISSGDAPQYF. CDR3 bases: TGTGCCATCTCCAGCGGGGATGCACCGCAGTATTTT.

Here the CDR3 reads CASIRDRGDYGYTF. The CDR3 DNA sequence: TGTGCCAGCATTAGAGACAGGGGTGACTATGGCTACACCTTC. The chain joins TRBV2 to TRBJ1-2, with TRBD1 matching over 8 bases. Germline V gives CDR1 SNHLY, CDR2 FYNNEI. The CDR3 length is 14 residues. The V gene end was trimmed by 7 bases and the J gene end by 3 bases; junction bases not matched to a gene: 7.

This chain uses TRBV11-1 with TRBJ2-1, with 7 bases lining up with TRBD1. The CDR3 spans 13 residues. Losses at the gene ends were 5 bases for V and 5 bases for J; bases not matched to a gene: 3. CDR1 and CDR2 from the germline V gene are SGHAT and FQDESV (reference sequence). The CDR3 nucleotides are TGTGCCAGCAGCCTGGGACAGCACAATGAGCAGTTCTTC. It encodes CASSLGQHNEQFF.

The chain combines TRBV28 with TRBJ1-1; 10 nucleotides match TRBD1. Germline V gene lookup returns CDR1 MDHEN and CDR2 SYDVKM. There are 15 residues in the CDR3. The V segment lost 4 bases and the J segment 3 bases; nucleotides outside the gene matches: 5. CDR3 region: CASSSRTGGYTEAFF. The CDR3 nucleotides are TGTGCCAGCAGTTCCAGGACAGGGGGGTACACTGAAGCTTTCTTT.

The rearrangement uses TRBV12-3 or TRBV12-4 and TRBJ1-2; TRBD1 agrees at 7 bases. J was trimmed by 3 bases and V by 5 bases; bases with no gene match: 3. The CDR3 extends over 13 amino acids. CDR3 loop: CASSRQGDYGYTF. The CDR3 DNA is TGTGCCAGCAGTCGTCAGGGGGACTATGGCTACACCTTC.

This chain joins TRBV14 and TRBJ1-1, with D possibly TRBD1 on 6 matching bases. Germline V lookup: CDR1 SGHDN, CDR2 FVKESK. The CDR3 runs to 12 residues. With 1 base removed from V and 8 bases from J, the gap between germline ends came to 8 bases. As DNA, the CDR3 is TGTGCCAGCAGCCAAGCCACAGGGGAAGCTTTCTTT. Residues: CASSQATGEAFF.

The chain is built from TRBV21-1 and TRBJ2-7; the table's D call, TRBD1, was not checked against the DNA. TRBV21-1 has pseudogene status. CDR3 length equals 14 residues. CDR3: CASVRDSDPYEQYF. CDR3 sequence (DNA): TGTGCCAGCGTACGGGACAGCGATCCCTACGAGCAGTACTTC.

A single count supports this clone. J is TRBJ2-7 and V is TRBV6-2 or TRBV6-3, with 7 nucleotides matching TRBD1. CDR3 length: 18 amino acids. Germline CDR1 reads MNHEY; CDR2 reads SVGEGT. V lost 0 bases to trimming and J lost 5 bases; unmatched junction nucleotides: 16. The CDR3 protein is CASSYSPMDRLAYDEQYF. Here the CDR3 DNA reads TGTGCCAGCAGTTACTCGCCAATGGACAGGCTGGCCTACGACGAGCAGTACTTC.

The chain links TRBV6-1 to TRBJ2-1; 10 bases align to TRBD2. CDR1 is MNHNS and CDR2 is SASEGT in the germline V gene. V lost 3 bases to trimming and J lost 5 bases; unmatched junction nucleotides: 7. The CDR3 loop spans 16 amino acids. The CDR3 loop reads CASSDFVAGGNNEQFF. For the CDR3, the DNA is TGTGCCAGCAGTGACTTCGTAGCGGGAGGCAACAATGAGCAGTTCTTC.

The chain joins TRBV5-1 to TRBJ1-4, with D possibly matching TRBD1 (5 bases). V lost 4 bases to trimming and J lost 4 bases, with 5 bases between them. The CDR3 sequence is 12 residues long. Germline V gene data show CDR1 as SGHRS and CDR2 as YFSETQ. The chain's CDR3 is CASSRGNEKLFF. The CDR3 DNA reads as TGCGCCAGCAGCAGGGGTAATGAAAAACTGTTTTTT.

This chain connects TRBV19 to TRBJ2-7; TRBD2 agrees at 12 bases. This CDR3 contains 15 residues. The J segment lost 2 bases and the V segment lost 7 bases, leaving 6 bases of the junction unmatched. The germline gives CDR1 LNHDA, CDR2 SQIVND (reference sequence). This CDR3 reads CASNTLAGGTYEQYF. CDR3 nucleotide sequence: TGTGCCAGTAACACTCTAGCGGGAGGGACCTACGAGCAGTACTTC.

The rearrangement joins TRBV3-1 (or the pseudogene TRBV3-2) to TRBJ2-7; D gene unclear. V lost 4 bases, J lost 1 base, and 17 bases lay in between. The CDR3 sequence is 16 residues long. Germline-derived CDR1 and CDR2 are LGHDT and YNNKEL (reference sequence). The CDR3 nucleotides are TGTGCCAGCAGCCGCAGCCCTAGTGGGTCTTCCTACGAGCAGTACTTC. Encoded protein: CASSRSPSGSSYEQYF.

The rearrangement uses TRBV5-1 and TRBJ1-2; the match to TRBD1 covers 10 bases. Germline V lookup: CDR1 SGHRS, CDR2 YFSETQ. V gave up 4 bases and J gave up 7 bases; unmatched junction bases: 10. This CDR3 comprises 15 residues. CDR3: CASSARGQGGSGYTF. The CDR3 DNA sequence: TGCGCCAGCAGCGCCCGCGGACAGGGGGGGTCTGGCTACACCTTC.

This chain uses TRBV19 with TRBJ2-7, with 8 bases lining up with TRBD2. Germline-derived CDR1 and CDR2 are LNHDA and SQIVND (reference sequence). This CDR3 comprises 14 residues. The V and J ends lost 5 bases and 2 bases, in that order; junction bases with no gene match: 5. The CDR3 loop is CASSLEGLAYEQYF. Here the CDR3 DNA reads TGTGCCAGTAGTCTTGAGGGACTAGCCTACGAGCAGTACTTC.